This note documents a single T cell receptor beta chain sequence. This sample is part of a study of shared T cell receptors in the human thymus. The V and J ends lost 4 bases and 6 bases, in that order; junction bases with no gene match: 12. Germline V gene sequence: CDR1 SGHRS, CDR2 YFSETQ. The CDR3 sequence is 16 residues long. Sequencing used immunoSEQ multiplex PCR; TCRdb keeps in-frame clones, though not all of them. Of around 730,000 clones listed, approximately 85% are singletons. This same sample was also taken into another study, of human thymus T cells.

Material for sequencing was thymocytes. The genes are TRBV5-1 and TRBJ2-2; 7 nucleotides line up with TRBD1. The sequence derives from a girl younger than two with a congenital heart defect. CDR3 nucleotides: TGCGCCAGCAGCCCCTATGACAGGGTGAGGGCCGGGGAGCTGTTTTTT. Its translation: CASSPYDRVRAGELFF.